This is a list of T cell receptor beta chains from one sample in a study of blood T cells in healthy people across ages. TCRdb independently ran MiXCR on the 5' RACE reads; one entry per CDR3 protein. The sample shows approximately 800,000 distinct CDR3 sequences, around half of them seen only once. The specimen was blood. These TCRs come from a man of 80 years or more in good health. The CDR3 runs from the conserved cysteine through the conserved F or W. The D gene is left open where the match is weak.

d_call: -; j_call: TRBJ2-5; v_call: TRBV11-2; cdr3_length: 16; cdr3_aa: CASSLVGAGYWETQYF
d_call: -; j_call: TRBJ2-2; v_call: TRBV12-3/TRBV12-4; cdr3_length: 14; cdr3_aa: CASSFRGSTGELFF
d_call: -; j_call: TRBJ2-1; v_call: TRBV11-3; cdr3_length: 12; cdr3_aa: CASSQQDGEQFF
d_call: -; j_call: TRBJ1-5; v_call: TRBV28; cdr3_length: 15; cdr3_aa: CASSPPGPLNQPQHF
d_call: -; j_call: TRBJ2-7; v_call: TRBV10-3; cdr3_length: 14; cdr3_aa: CAISEYGSTYEQYF
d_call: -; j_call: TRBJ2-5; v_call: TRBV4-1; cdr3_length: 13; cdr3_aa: CASSQVTYNEQYF
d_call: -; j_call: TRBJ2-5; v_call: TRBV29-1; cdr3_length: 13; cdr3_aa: CSGTLGGVETQYF
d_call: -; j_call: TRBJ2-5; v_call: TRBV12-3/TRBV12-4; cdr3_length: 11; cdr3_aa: CAITAGETQYF
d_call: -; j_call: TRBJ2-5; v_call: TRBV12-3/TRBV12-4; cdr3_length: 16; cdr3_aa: CASSALEGARGETQYF
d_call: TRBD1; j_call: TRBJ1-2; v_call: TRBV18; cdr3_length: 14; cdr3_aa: CASSSQGGEDGYTF
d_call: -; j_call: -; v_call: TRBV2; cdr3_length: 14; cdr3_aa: CASSVDKGLYEQYF
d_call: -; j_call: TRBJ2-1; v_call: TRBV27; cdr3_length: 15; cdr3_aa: CASSTSGPWGGEQFF
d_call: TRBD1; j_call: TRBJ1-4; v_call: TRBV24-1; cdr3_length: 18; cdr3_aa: CATSDFLTGVRPNEKLFF
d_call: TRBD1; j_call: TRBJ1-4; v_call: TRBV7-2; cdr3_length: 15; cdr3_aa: CASSLGTGRSEKLFF
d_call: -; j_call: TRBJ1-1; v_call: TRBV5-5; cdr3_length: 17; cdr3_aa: CASTPLSFGDGGTEAFF
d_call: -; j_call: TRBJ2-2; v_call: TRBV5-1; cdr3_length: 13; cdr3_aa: CASSPDTTGELFF
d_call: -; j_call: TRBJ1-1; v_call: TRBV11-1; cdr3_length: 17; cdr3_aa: CASSRGPGQGKGTEAFF
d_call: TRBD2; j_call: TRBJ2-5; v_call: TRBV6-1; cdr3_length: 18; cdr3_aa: CASSPGLAGGPSQETQYF
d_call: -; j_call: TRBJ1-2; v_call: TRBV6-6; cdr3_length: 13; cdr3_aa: CASRQGLEYGYTF
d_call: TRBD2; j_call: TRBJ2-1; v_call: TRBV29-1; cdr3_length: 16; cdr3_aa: CSVEGLTSGFYNEQFF